Each of the 18 T cell receptor beta chains below was sequenced from the same sample in a study of blood T cells in healthy people across ages. Using a J-beta primer mix together with a sample-barcoded 5' primer, a second PCR was run for 7 to 11 cycles. TCRdb itself ran the 5' RACE reads through MiXCR, one entry per CDR3 protein. This sample has about 1.5 million distinct CDR3 sequences, with about 45% found just once. What was sequenced was blood. These receptors were collected from a woman aged 18 to 35 in good health.

The rearrangement joins TRBV29-1 to TRBJ1-4, with D uncertain. There are 20 residues in the CDR3. V dropped 3 bases and J dropped 4 bases, with 30 bases sitting between them. From germline, CDR1 is SQVTM and CDR2 ANQGSEA. The CDR3 sequence: CSVDGETESIILARNEKLFF. For the CDR3, the DNA is TGCAGCGTTGACGGCGAGACCGAAAGTATAATCCTCGCTCGTAATGAAAAACTGTTTTTT.

The gene calls are TRBV20-1 and TRBJ2-3; 7 bases fit TRBD2. V was clipped by 5 bases and J by 2 bases; unmatched bases: 10. CDR1 and CDR2 from the germline V gene are DFQATT and SNEGSKA (reference sequence). The CDR3 length is 15 residues. For the CDR3, the DNA is TGCAGTGCTCCCCCGGGACTAAGTAACACAGATACGCAGTATTTT. Encoded protein: CSAPPGLSNTDTQYF.

This clonotype was recorded a few times. This sequence joins TRBV4-3 and TRBJ2-1, with unresolved D. V was cut by 0 bases and J by 10 bases, with 13 bases left in between. CDR1 is LGHNA, CDR2 YSLEER, per germline. The CDR3 extends over 14 amino acids. The CDR3 here is CASSQDHLMTEQFF. The DNA of the CDR3 is TGCGCCAGCAGCCAAGATCACCTGATGACGGAGCAGTTCTTC.

The J gene is TRBJ2-3, the V gene TRBV20-1; 11 bases are a match to TRBD1. With V trimmed by 1 base and J by 4 bases, 1 base remained unmatched. CDR1 is DFQATT and CDR2 is SNEGSKA in the germline V gene (reference sequence). CDR3 length equals 14 residues. Written as DNA, the CDR3 is TGCAGTGCTAGAGTGGGACAGGGGGCAGATACGCAGTATTTT. It is translated as CSARVGQGADTQYF.

The V gene is TRBV5-6, the J gene TRBJ2-1; D unclear. The germline CDR1 and CDR2 sequences are SGHDT and YYEEEE. V lost 2 bases to trimming and J lost 6 bases, with 15 bases between them. The CDR3 has 15 amino acids. CDR3 bases: TGTGCCAGCAGCTTATCCCCTAGTCTTGCCAATGAGCAGTTCTTC. This gives the protein CASSLSPSLANEQFF.

The chain has TRBV12-3 or TRBV12-4 and TRBJ1-2; D perhaps matches TRBD1 (5 bases). The CDR3 contains 15 residues. Trimming removed 4 bases from V and 3 bases from J, with 15 bases in between. The CDR3 nucleotides are TGTGCCAGCAGTTACGTGGGACCGATTGACTATGGCTACACCTTC. Translation: CASSYVGPIDYGYTF.

This clonotype was recorded a few times. The chain recombines TRBV4-2 with TRBJ2-1, with TRBD2 matching 14 bases. The V gene's germline CDR1 is LGHNA and CDR2 YNFKEQ. The CDR3 runs to 19 residues. J lost 0 bases, V lost 0 bases, and 4 bases had no gene match. The CDR3 here is CASSQERLAGGPSYNEQFF. CDR3 bases: TGTGCCAGCAGCCAAGAGCGACTAGCGGGAGGGCCCTCCTACAATGAGCAGTTCTTC.

The chain uses TRBV28 and TRBJ2-7; 11 bases are shared with TRBD2. The V and J ends lost 2 bases and 4 bases, in that order; junction bases with no gene match: 10. Germline values: CDR1 MDHEN, CDR2 SYDVKM. The CDR3 totals 17 residues. Here the CDR3 DNA reads TGTGCCAGCAGTTTAATCTTGGGACTAGCGGAGGGATACGAGCAGTACTTC. Translated, it gives CASSLILGLAEGYEQYF.

The V call is TRBV29-1, the J call TRBJ2-7, with 9 nucleotides matching TRBD2. Trimming removed 4 bases from V and 3 bases from J; junction bases left unmatched: 7. Germline lookup yields CDR1 SQVTM and CDR2 ANQGSEA. The CDR3 has 14 amino acids. CDR3 region: CSVAGLAGNYEQYF. CDR3 DNA: TGCAGCGTTGCTGGGCTAGCGGGAAACTACGAGCAGTACTTC.

V is TRBV27 and J is TRBJ2-2; 8 nucleotides match TRBD2. Trimming removed 8 bases from V and 3 bases from J; junction bases left unmatched: 5. This CDR3 contains 14 residues. Germline lookup yields CDR1 MNHEY and CDR2 SMNVEV (reference sequence). CDR3 in DNA: TGTGCCAGCTCGACTAGCGTACACACCGGGGAGCTGTTTTTT. This codes for CASSTSVHTGELFF.

The chain combines TRBV20-1 with TRBJ2-3; D tentatively fits TRBD1 or TRBD2 (6 bases each). This CDR3 comprises 13 residues. The germline gives CDR1 DFQATT, CDR2 SNEGSKA (reference sequence). Trimming took off 2 bases at V and 6 bases at J, with 12 bases between the two ends. The CDR3 region is CSARRGAGDTQYF. The CDR3 DNA follows: TGCAGTGCTAGAAGGGGGGCTGGGGATACGCAGTATTTT.

The sample holds a few counts of this clonotype. The genes are TRBV27 and TRBJ2-1; D might be TRBD2 (6 bases). Trimming left V 5 bases short and J 10 bases short, with 12 bases between. CDR3 size: 12 residues. Germline V gene sequence: CDR1 MNHEY, CDR2 SMNVEV (reference sequence). CDR3 sequence: CASSIGRGEQFF. CDR3 nucleotide sequence: TGTGCCAGCAGTATCGGACGGGGGGAGCAGTTCTTC.

Details on this clonotype: A read error is the likely source, as a far larger clone sits one nucleotide away. The CDR3 spells CASSQGGYEEYF. In DNA, the CDR3 is TGCGCCAGCAGCCAAGGGGGCTACGAGGAGTACTTC. This chain uses TRBV4-1 with TRBJ2-4, with D possibly being TRBD1 (5 bases). V was clipped by 1 base and J by 14 bases, with 12 bases between them. CDR3 length equals 12 residues. Germline assignment: CDR1 MGHRA and CDR2 YSYEKL.

The chain is built from TRBV6-6 and TRBJ2-7, with 7 bases lining up with TRBD1. The end of the DNA aligns better with TRBJ2-5, so the J call may be wrong. Germline V lookup: CDR1 MNHNY, CDR2 SVGAGI (reference sequence). The CDR3 totals 14 residues. CDR3 DNA: TGTGCCAGCAGTTCCGAAGGGGGCCGGGAGACCCAGTACTTC. This encodes CASSSEGGRETQYF.

The rearrangement links TRBV29-1 to TRBJ2-3; the match to TRBD2 covers 7 bases. The CDR3 consists of 14 residues. V trimming: 2 bases; J trimming: 6 bases; junction bases outside the gene matches: 8. Germline V gives CDR1 SQVTM, CDR2 ANQGSEA. The DNA of the CDR3 is TGCAGCGTTGAACCGAGCGGGGTAGCGGATACGCAGTATTTT. Amino acid sequence: CSVEPSGVADTQYF.

In its sample, this clonotype was seen a few times. The chain's CDR3 is CASSSQPGVSTDTQYF. As DNA, the CDR3 is TGCGCCAGCAGCTCGCAGCCGGGGGTTAGCACAGATACGCAGTATTTT. This chain links TRBV4-1 with TRBJ2-3; weak D call: TRBD2 (6 bases). Germline assignment: CDR1 MGHRA and CDR2 YSYEKL. V gave up 5 bases and J gave up 0 bases, with 15 bases separating them. The length of the CDR3 is 16 residues.

J is TRBJ1-2 and V is TRBV27; D call uncertain. Germline V gene sequence: CDR1 MNHEY, CDR2 SMNVEV (reference sequence). Trimming pared 0 bases from V and 4 bases from J, leaving 12 bases between. The CDR3 consists of 15 residues. Written as DNA, the CDR3 is TGTGCCAGCAGTTTATCGTCGACCCTCGGCTATGGCTACACCTTC. It translates to CASSLSSTLGYGYTF.

The V call is TRBV27, the J call TRBJ2-4; D possibly uses TRBD1 or TRBD2 (5 bases each). The end of the DNA is better explained by TRBJ2-5, so the J call may be wrong. Germline CDR1 reads MNHEY; CDR2 reads SMNVEV (reference sequence). The length of the CDR3 is 13 residues. This chain's CDR3 is CASSWDLGETQYF. CDR3 in DNA: TGTGCCAGCAGTTGGGACCTGGGAGAGACCCAGTACTTC.